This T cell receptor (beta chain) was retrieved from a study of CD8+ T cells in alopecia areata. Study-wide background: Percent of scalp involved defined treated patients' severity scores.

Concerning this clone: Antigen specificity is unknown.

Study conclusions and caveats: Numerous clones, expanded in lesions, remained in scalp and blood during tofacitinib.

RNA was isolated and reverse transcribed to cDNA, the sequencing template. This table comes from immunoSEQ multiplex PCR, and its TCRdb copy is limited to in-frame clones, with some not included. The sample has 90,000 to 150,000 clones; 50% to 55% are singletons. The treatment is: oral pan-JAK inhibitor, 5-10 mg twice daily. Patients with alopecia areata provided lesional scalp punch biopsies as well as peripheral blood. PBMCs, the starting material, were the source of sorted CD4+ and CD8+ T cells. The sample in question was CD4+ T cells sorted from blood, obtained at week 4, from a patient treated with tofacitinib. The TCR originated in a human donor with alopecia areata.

In nucleotides, the CDR3 is TGCAGCGTAGACCGGGACAGGGTGTCCACTGAAGCTTTCTTT. Translating it yields CSVDRDRVSTEAFF. V usage is TRBV29-1 and J usage is TRBJ1-1; 9 bases line up with TRBD1. Germline-derived CDR1 and CDR2 are SQVTM and ANQGSEA. The CDR3 is made up of 14 amino acids. Unmatched junction bases numbered 9, after V lost 6 bases and J lost 4 bases.